A single sample is the source of the 20 T cell receptor beta chains below, sequenced in a study of T cell repertoires in cytomegalovirus infection. In TCRdb, the reads were re-called with MiXCR into one record per CDR3 protein. Of 120,000 to 150,000 distinct CDR3 sequences listed, approximately 5.9% are singletons. Source material: PBMCs. All receptors come from a human donor in good health (CMV status not recorded). Some clones in this sample may be carry-over from other donors' samples.

This clonotype showed up just a few times. The J gene is TRBJ1-2, the V gene TRBV27; D possibly corresponds to TRBD1 (5 bases). V lost 3 bases, J lost 3 bases, and 8 bases lay in between. Germline-derived CDR1 and CDR2 are MNHEY and SMNVEV (reference sequence). The CDR3 contains 13 residues. CDR3 nucleotides: TGTGCCAGCAGTTTCACCAGGGACTATGGCTACACCTTC. Its translation: CASSFTRDYGYTF.

This clonotype was seen only a few times. The gene calls are TRBV28 and TRBJ2-5; TRBD2 agrees at 13 bases. The junction had 16 bases not matched to a gene; V was cut back by 4 bases and J by 5 bases. The CDR3 is 19 residues long. Germline V gene data show CDR1 as MDHEN and CDR2 as SYDVKM. The CDR3 loop is CASSSRRTSGGAEEETQYF. In DNA form, the CDR3 reads TGTGCCAGCAGTTCACGACGGACTAGCGGGGGCGCCGAGGAGGAGACCCAGTACTTC.

This clonotype has at least ten counts. The rearrangement uses TRBV19 and TRBJ2-5, with D perhaps TRBD1 (6 bases). Trimming took off 8 bases at V and 1 base at J, with 11 bases between the two ends. In germline, CDR1 is LNHDA, CDR2 SQIVND (reference sequence). The length of the CDR3 is 13 residues. CDR3 coding DNA: TGTGCCAGTGCACAGGGCTTCCAAGAGACCCAGTACTTC. Protein product: CASAQGFQETQYF.

The genes are TRBV29-1 and TRBJ2-5, with D perhaps being TRBD1 or TRBD2 (5 bases each). Germline loops: CDR1 SQVTM, CDR2 ANQGSEA. The CDR3 loop spans 18 amino acids. The V end lost 6 bases, the J end lost 4 bases, and 30 bases lay between the germline ends. The DNA for the CDR3 is TGCAGCGTGATCAGAGGGACCGGTGCGTGGCCCACAGGAGAGACCCAGTACTTC. It codes for CSVIRGTGAWPTGETQYF.

V usage is TRBV7-2 and J usage is TRBJ2-7, with unresolved D. Trimming pared 5 bases from V and 2 bases from J, leaving 7 bases between. The CDR3 contains 12 residues. Germline V CDR1 and CDR2: SGHTA, FQGNSA. The CDR3 DNA sequence: TGTGCCAGCAGCGGAAGACCCTACGAGCAGTACTTC. Its protein is CASSGRPYEQYF.

This clonotype was seen many times. The gene calls are TRBV7-3 and TRBJ1-2, with D possibly TRBD1 on 6 matching bases. The germline V gene encodes CDR1 SGHTA and CDR2 FQGTGA. V was clipped by 5 bases and J by 8 bases, with 18 bases between them. The CDR3 sequence is 14 residues long. CDR3: CASSPAPGVGGYTF. CDR3 sequence (DNA): TGTGCCAGCAGCCCCGCCCCAGGGGTCGGGGGCTACACCTTC.

In this sample, this clonotype turned up many times. The J gene is TRBJ1-2, the V gene TRBV12-3 or TRBV12-4, with D possibly matching TRBD1 (5 bases). The CDR3 covers 14 residues. Trimming removed 8 bases at V and 4 bases at J, with 17 bases between. In DNA, the CDR3 is TGTGCCAGCCGAGTTTCAGGGTATTCCTATGGCTACACCTTC. Encoded protein: CASRVSGYSYGYTF.

At least ten counts were recorded for this clonotype. V is TRBV28 and J is TRBJ2-3; D is uncertain. Germline V gene data show CDR1 as MDHEN and CDR2 as SYDVKM. Trimming took 8 bases from V and 4 from J, leaving 7 bases between them. The CDR3 spans 11 residues. This CDR3 reads CASGLADTQYF. CDR3 nucleotide sequence: TGTGCCAGCGGCCTGGCAGATACGCAGTATTTT.

The rearrangement joins TRBV7-8 to TRBJ2-1; D might be TRBD1 (5 bases). The V gene lost 4 bases and the J gene lost 9 bases, with 13 bases spanning the gap. Germline lookup yields CDR1 SGHVS and CDR2 FQNEAQ. The CDR3 totals 13 residues. CDR3: CASSWVRVGEQFF. In DNA form, the CDR3 reads TGTGCCAGCAGCTGGGTCAGGGTTGGTGAGCAGTTCTTC.

This clonotype has at least ten counts. The chain uses TRBV4-3 and TRBJ2-3, with TRBD2 identical over 12 bases. V was clipped by 2 bases and J by 1 base; unmatched bases: 4. CDR3 length equals 17 residues. CDR1 and CDR2 (germline): LGHNA, YSLEER. The CDR3 is CASSQTRTSGGTDTQYF. CDR3 nucleotide sequence: TGCGCCAGCAGCCAAACCCGGACTAGCGGGGGCACAGATACGCAGTATTTT.

This clonotype was recorded many times. The chain is built from TRBV6-2 or TRBV6-3 and TRBJ2-2, with 10 nucleotides matching TRBD2. The J segment lost 4 bases and the V segment lost 6 bases, leaving 5 bases of the junction unmatched. The CDR3 covers 15 residues. Germline loops: CDR1 MNHEY, CDR2 SVGEGT. The CDR3 DNA follows: TGTGCCAGCAGATATCTAGCGGGGGCCACCGGGGAGCTGTTTTTT. Translated: CASRYLAGATGELFF.

This clonotype occurred many times. The V call is TRBV7-2, the J call TRBJ2-7; no reliable D call. The germline V gene has CDR1 SGHTA and CDR2 FQGNSA. V lost 1 base to trimming and J lost 6 bases, with 16 bases between them. The CDR3 is made up of 15 amino acids. The CDR3 bases are TGTGCCAGCAGCTTAGTCATCAAGTCGGACCCCGAGCAGTACTTC. This gives the protein CASSLVIKSDPEQYF.

This clonotype was recorded at least ten times. The CDR3 loop reads CSVLIDLHNEQFF. In nucleotides, the CDR3 is TGCAGCGTTTTAATCGACCTGCACAATGAGCAGTTCTTC. This sequence joins TRBV29-1 and TRBJ2-1, with D unresolved. The CDR3 length is 13 residues. Per the germline V gene, CDR1 is SQVTM and CDR2 is ANQGSEA. V was shortened by 5 bases and J by 5 bases, with 13 bases between the two germline ends.

This clonotype appeared many times. The rearrangement joins TRBV5-4 to TRBJ2-1, with D tentatively TRBD1 (7 bases). Germline values: CDR1 SGHNT, CDR2 YYREEE (reference sequence). V was trimmed by 2 bases and J by 6 bases, leaving 12 bases between them. This CDR3 has 14 amino acids. CDR3 sequence: CASSFGQGGNEQFF. In DNA, the CDR3 is TGTGCCAGCAGCTTCGGGCAGGGGGGCAATGAGCAGTTCTTC.

The V call is TRBV20-1, the J call TRBJ1-5; D gene unclear. In germline, CDR1 is DFQATT, CDR2 SNEGSKA (reference sequence). The CDR3 is 14 residues long. V was trimmed by 4 bases and J by 3 bases, leaving 13 bases between them. CDR3 nucleotide sequence: TGCAGTGCTATCGGCAGGTCATACAATCAGCCCCAGCATTTT. Its protein is CSAIGRSYNQPQHF.

In its sample, this clonotype was seen a few times. This chain joins TRBV6-1 and TRBJ2-2; D ambiguous. V lost 2 bases and J 2 bases, leaving 15 bases between the germline ends. The CDR3 consists of 17 residues. The germline gives CDR1 MNHNS, CDR2 SASEGT. The CDR3 nucleotides are TGTGCCAGCAGTGAATGGATACAGACCGATAACACCGGGGAGCTGTTTTTT. It codes for CASSEWIQTDNTGELFF.

This clonotype has ten or more counts. V usage is TRBV20-1 and J usage is TRBJ1-6; the D gene is possibly TRBD1 (6 bases). This CDR3 spans 16 amino acids. Trimming left V 1 base short and J 5 bases short, with 15 bases between. CDR1 is DFQATT, CDR2 SNEGSKA, per germline (reference sequence). CDR3 coding DNA: TGCAGTGCTAGAGGCGGGGGCGCCCCTAATAATTCACCCCTCCACTTT. Encoded protein: CSARGGGAPNNSPLHF.

This chain connects TRBV7-9 to TRBJ2-1; 8 nucleotides line up with TRBD1. Germline CDR1 SEHNR, CDR2 FQNEAQ (reference sequence). V shed 5 bases, J shed 0 bases, and the junction held 9 bases outside the gene matches. CDR3 size: 17 residues. In DNA, the CDR3 is TGTGCCAGCAGCACGACAGGGGAAAGGTCCTCCTACAATGAGCAGTTCTTC. Translating it yields CASSTTGERSSYNEQFF.

The chain combines TRBV29-1 with TRBJ2-5, with D possibly being TRBD1 (5 bases). The germline CDR1 and CDR2 sequences are SQVTM and ANQGSEA. CDR3 length: 12 residues. V lost 4 bases, J lost 1 base, and 7 bases lay in between. The CDR3 DNA reads as TGCAGCGTTGCAAGGGGCCAAGAGACCCAGTACTTC. As protein: CSVARGQETQYF.

In this sample, this clonotype turned up many times. The CDR3 nucleotides are TGTGCCATCAGTGCGGGCAGGGGAAAAGAGACCCAGTACTTC. This codes for CAISAGRGKETQYF. This chain connects TRBV10-3 to TRBJ2-5; possible D gene TRBD1, 6 bases. Trimming left V 4 bases short and J 3 bases short, with 12 bases between. Germline assignment: CDR1 ENHRY and CDR2 SYGVKD. CDR3 length equals 14 residues.